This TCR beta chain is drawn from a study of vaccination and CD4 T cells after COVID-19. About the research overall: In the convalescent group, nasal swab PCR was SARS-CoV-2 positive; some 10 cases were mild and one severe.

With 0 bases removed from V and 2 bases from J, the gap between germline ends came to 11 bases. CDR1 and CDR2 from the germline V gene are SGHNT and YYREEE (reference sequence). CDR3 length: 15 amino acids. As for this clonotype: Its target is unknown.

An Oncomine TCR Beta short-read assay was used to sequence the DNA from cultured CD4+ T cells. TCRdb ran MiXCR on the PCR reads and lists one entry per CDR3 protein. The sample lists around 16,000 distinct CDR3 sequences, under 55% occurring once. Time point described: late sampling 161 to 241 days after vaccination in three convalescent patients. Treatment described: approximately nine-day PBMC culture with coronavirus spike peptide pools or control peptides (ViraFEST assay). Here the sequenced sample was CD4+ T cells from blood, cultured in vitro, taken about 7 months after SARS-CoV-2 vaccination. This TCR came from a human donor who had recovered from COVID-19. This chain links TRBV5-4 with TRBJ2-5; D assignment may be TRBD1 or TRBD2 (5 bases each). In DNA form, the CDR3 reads TGTGCCAGCAGCTTGGGGGGACCGGCTCAAGAGACCCAGTACTTC. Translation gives CASSLGGPAQETQYF.